These 9 T cell receptor beta chains came from one sample sequenced in a study of blood T cell repertoires in COVID-19 (TCRdb year 2020). Library generation was performed with the immunoSEQ multiplex PCR assay. In TCRdb, the immuneACCESS table is reduced to in-frame sequences with V and J assigned. These tables do not hold every clone; where another copy was compared, an unresolved V gene accounts for under half, and the others remain unexplained. This sample lists some 90,000 clones; 75% to 90% were detected once. Around 19% of the sample is held by the ten biggest clonotypes. The sequenced material came from peripheral blood. All receptors derive from a human donor in a cohort sampled during active COVID-19.

The rearrangement links TRBV4-1 to TRBJ2-7; 9 bases fit TRBD1. The ends lost 2 bases at V and 4 bases at J; junction bases unmatched: 9. Looked up from germline, CDR1 is MGHRA and CDR2 is YSYEKL. This CDR3 region has 16 residues. CDR3 nucleotides: TGCGCCAGCAGCCAAACGGGACAGGGAAAGGTGTACGAGCAGTACTTC. This codes for CASSQTGQGKVYEQYF.

This clone was observed a single time. The gene calls are TRBV6-5 and TRBJ2-7, with a weak D call TRBD2 (5 bases). CDR3 length: 13 amino acids. The V gene's germline CDR1 is MNHEY and CDR2 SVGAGI. Trimming took off 5 bases at V and 6 bases at J, with 14 bases between the two ends. CDR3 nucleotide sequence: TGTGCCAGCAGTCTCGGACCCCGGGGCGAGCAGTACTTC. Encoded protein: CASSLGPRGEQYF.

The CDR3 DNA sequence: TGTGCCAGCAGTTTGGGGGACTTAAGCGGGTACGAGCAGTACTTC. Its protein product is CASSLGDLSGYEQYF. The chain is built from TRBV28 and TRBJ2-7; D perhaps matches TRBD2 (6 bases). V was cut by 3 bases and J by 4 bases, with 16 bases left in between. Germline CDR1 and CDR2: MDHEN and SYDVKM. This CDR3 contains 15 residues. The full variable domain, rest sourced from reference TRBV28 and TRBJ2-7, is DVKVTQSSRYLVKRTGEKVFLECVQDMDHENMFWYRQDPGLGLRLIYFSYDVKMKEKGDIPEGYSVSREKKERFSLILESASTNQTSMYLCASSLGDLSGYEQYFGPGTRLTVT.

The chain recombines TRBV3-1 (or the pseudogene TRBV3-2) with TRBJ1-1; D is ambiguous. V gave up 4 bases and J gave up 1 base, with 10 bases separating them. The V gene's germline CDR1 is LGHDT and CDR2 YNNKEL (reference sequence). This CDR3 has 14 amino acids. The CDR3: CASSLTGGNTEAFF. The CDR3, as DNA: TGTGCCAGCAGCCTCACTGGAGGGAACACTGAAGCTTTCTTT.

The rearrangement links TRBV11-2 to TRBJ1-2, with 7 bases that match TRBD1. This CDR3 has 12 amino acids. Germline V CDR1 and CDR2: SGHAT, FQNNGV. The trim removed 2 bases at V and 7 bases at J, leaving 1 base unmatched. The CDR3 coding sequence is TGTGCCAGCAGCTTAAGGGACAGTGGCTACACCTTC. Protein sequence: CASSLRDSGYTF.

This clone was seen just once. This chain connects TRBV7-2 to TRBJ2-7; TRBD1 aligns across 7 bases. V was clipped by 4 bases and J by 0 bases; unmatched bases: 6. CDR3 size: 15 residues. Per germline, CDR1 SGHTA and CDR2 FQGNSA. The CDR3 reads CASSSSGQSSYEQYF. CDR3 sequence (DNA): TGTGCCAGCAGCTCCTCGGGACAGAGCTCCTACGAGCAGTACTTC. Full variable domain (remainder filled in from reference TRBV7-2 and TRBJ2-7): GAGVSQSPSNKVTEKGKDVELRCDPISGHTALYWYRQSLGQGLEFLIYFQGNSAPDKSGLPSDRFSAERTGGSVSTLTIQRTQQEDSAVYLCASSSSGQSSYEQYFGPGTRLTVT.

The chain uses TRBV11-2 and TRBJ1-1; 8 bases line up with TRBD1. CDR1 is SGHAT and CDR2 is FQNNGV in the germline V gene. J gave up 3 bases and V 5 bases, and 17 bases lay outside the gene matches. The CDR3 loop spans 18 amino acids. CDR3 DNA: TGTGCCAGCAGCCCGATGACGGGACAGGTTTCATGGGACACTGAAGCTTTCTTT. Protein: CASSPMTGQVSWDTEAFF.

The CDR3 DNA is TGTGCCAGCAGTTACGGGGGCTCGAACACTGAAGCTTTCTTT. It translates to CASSYGGSNTEAFF. This sequence joins TRBV6-5 and TRBJ1-1; D possibly corresponds to TRBD1 (6 bases). The CDR3 is 14 residues long. The V and J ends lost 2 bases and 1 base respectively, with 8 bases between them. Per the germline V gene, CDR1 is MNHEY and CDR2 is SVGAGI.

V gene TRBV7-2 combines with J gene TRBJ2-7, with 10 bases aligning to TRBD2. The CDR3 sequence is 17 residues long. V lost 0 bases to trimming and J lost 2 bases; unmatched junction nucleotides: 7. Germline assignment: CDR1 SGHTA and CDR2 FQGNSA. CDR3 sequence (DNA): TGTGCCAGCAGCTTAGCGTCCGGCCTAGCGGGAGCCTACGAGCAGTACTTC. It translates to CASSLASGLAGAYEQYF.